This T cell receptor (beta chain) appears in the sequencing data of a study of cytomegalovirus exposure and HLA in healthy donors. General study points: Reported results showed that the classifier diagnosed cytomegalovirus status with high specificity and sensitivity.

Per germline, CDR1 PRHDT and CDR2 FYEKMQ (reference sequence). Trimming stripped 5 bases from V and 3 bases from J, with 11 bases between. CDR3 size: 13 residues. As to this clone: What it binds is unknown.

The PCR was carried out with 60 Vbeta primers and 13 Jbeta primers. TCRdb's copy holds only in-frame clones and misses some; the assay was immunoSEQ multiplex PCR. The sample comprises 100,000 to 150,000 clones, 15% of which are singletons, and roughly 2% rests with the top ten. Sequencing was performed on PBMCs. This chain links TRBV13 with TRBJ2-7; maybe TRBD2 (5 bases). This TCR was recovered from a young woman in good health and CMV-seronegative. In DNA, the CDR3 is TGTGCCAGCAGCCCAGGACTTGGCTACGAGCAGTACTTC. This translates into CASSPGLGYEQYF.